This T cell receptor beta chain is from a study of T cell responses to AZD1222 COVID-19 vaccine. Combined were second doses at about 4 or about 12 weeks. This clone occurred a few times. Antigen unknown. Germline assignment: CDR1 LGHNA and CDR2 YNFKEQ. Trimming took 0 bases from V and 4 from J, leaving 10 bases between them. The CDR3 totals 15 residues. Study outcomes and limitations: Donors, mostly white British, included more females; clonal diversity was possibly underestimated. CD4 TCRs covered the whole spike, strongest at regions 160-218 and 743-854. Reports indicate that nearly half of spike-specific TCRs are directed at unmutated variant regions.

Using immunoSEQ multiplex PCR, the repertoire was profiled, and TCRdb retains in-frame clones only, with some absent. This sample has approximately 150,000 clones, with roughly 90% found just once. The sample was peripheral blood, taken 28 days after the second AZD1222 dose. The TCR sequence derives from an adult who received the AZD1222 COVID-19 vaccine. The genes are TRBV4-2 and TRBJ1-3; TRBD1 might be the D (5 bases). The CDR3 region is CASSQDPGLGNTIYF. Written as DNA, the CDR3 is TGTGCCAGCAGCCAAGACCCAGGGCTGGGAAACACCATATATTTT.